The 21 T cell receptor beta chains given below trace back to one sample, sequenced in a study of T cell responses to AZD1222 COVID-19 vaccine. Repertoires were generated with immunoSEQ multiplex PCR, while TCRdb's copy carries only in-frame clones and drops some. The sample includes roughly 55,000 clones, 89% of them seen just once. The sample in question was peripheral blood, obtained on day 0 of AZD1222 vaccination. These receptors were collected from an adult in good health.

This chain joins TRBV2 and TRBJ2-2, with D hard to call. Germline V gives CDR1 SNHLY, CDR2 FYNNEI. V shed 3 bases and J shed 5 bases, with 10 bases lying between them. CDR3 size: 14 residues. The DNA of the CDR3 is TGTGCCAGCAGTGAGTCGCTCATTACCGGGGAGCTGTTTTTT. This translates into CASSESLITGELFF.

The V and J genes are TRBV10-2 and TRBJ1-1; 8 bases match TRBD1. Trimming at V came to 7 bases and at J to 2 bases, leaving 3 bases not matched to a gene. The CDR3 consists of 13 residues. Germline assignment: CDR1 WSHSY and CDR2 SAAADI. The CDR3 protein is CASTGQGNTEAFF. In DNA form, the CDR3 reads TGCGCCAGCACCGGACAGGGCAACACTGAAGCTTTCTTT.

The rearrangement joins TRBV7-3 to TRBJ2-1; 8 bases match TRBD2. Germline V gene lookup returns CDR1 SGHTA and CDR2 FQGTGA. J gave up 6 bases and V 2 bases, and 6 bases lay outside the gene matches. This CDR3 comprises 15 residues. CDR3 amino acids: CASSLQAGVRNEQFF. In DNA, the CDR3 is TGTGCCAGCAGCTTACAAGCGGGAGTACGCAATGAGCAGTTCTTC.

This clone has more than one count but fewer than ten. The rearrangement links TRBV7-6 to TRBJ2-7, with 8 bases aligning to TRBD2. The V and J ends lost 6 bases and 2 bases, in that order; junction bases with no gene match: 18. CDR3 length: 18 residues. Germline lookup yields CDR1 SGHVS and CDR2 FNYEAQ. CDR3 amino acids: CASSQLGFSAGGAYEQYF. The CDR3 nucleotides are TGTGCCAGCAGTCAGCTCGGTTTCTCGGCGGGAGGTGCCTACGAGCAGTACTTC. Full variable domain (missing parts from reference TRBV7-6 and TRBJ2-7): GAGVSQSPRYKVTKRGQDVALRCDPISGHVSLYWYRQALGQGPEFLTYFNYEAQQDKSGLPNDRFSAERPEGSISTLTIQRTEQRDSAMYRCASSQLGFSAGGAYEQYFGPGTRLTVT.

V usage is TRBV7-5 and J usage is TRBJ1-1. TRBV7-5 is marked as a pseudogene. This CDR3 is built from 11 residues. CDR3 bases: TGTGCCCCCTTCGGTCAGAGGGAAGCTTTCTTT. Its protein is CAPFGQREAFF.

This sequence joins TRBV7-2 and TRBJ2-7; weak D call: TRBD1 (6 bases). V lost 3 bases, J lost 1 base, and 13 bases lay in between. Germline V lookup: CDR1 SGHTA, CDR2 FQGNSA. This CDR3 has 15 amino acids. The CDR3 region has the DNA TGTGCCAGCAGCTTTCTCGGACAGAGTTCCTACGAGCAGTACTTC. Translating gives CASSFLGQSSYEQYF.

V and J are TRBV30 and TRBJ2-5, with D uncertain. Trimming cost V 1 base and J 3 bases, with 3 bases left between them. The CDR3 covers 11 residues. Germline CDR1 GTSNPN, CDR2 SVGIG (reference sequence). This CDR3 reads CAWSEKETQYF. The CDR3 DNA reads TGTGCCTGGAGTGAAAAAGAGACCCAGTACTTC.

J is TRBJ2-1 and V is TRBV6-1; D remains unclear. The germline V gene has CDR1 MNHNS and CDR2 SASEGT. Trimming pared 3 bases from V and 4 bases from J, leaving 7 bases between. This CDR3 has 13 amino acids. CDR3 protein: CASSDLPYNEQFF. In DNA form, the CDR3 reads TGTGCCAGCAGTGATTTACCTTACAATGAGCAGTTCTTC.

The V call is TRBV28, the J call TRBJ1-1; D remains unclear. The CDR3 consists of 12 residues. V was shortened by 1 base and J by 7 bases, with 7 bases between the two germline ends. Germline CDR1 and CDR2: MDHEN and SYDVKM. The CDR3 here is CASSLYSHEAFF. CDR3 coding DNA: TGTGCCAGCAGTTTATACAGCCATGAAGCTTTCTTT.

The chain carries TRBV5-1 and TRBJ2-1, with 7 positions matching TRBD2. The trim removed 6 bases at V and 4 bases at J, leaving 10 bases unmatched. Germline loops: CDR1 SGHRS, CDR2 YFSETQ. The CDR3 runs to 15 residues. CDR3 protein: CASTTSSPFYNEQFF. CDR3 sequence (DNA): TGCGCCAGCACGACTAGCAGCCCCTTTTACAATGAGCAGTTCTTC.

The chain is built from TRBV9 and TRBJ2-2; D is perhaps TRBD1 (5 bases). In germline, CDR1 is SGDLS, CDR2 YYNGEE. This CDR3 comprises 14 residues. V was trimmed by 6 bases and J by 6 bases, leaving 15 bases between them. CDR3 residues: CASTRAGLAGELFF. The CDR3 DNA sequence: TGTGCCAGCACTAGAGCAGGGTTAGCCGGGGAGCTGTTTTTT.

This chain links TRBV3-1 (or the pseudogene TRBV3-2) with TRBJ2-1; TRBD2 aligns across 10 bases. Germline values: CDR1 LGHDT, CDR2 YNNKEL (reference sequence). Trimming took 3 bases from V and 9 from J; bases not matched to a gene: 2. This CDR3 is 13 amino acids long. The CDR3 protein is CASSQGLASEQFF. The CDR3, as DNA: TGTGCCAGCAGCCAGGGACTAGCGAGTGAGCAGTTCTTC.

This rearrangement joins TRBV9 to TRBJ1-3; 9 bases map to TRBD1. The CDR3 consists of 14 residues. The junction had 6 bases not matched to a gene; V was cut back by 3 bases and J by 8 bases. Germline CDR1 and CDR2: SGDLS and YYNGEE. The CDR3 here is CASSARGQGDTIYF. Here the CDR3 DNA reads TGTGCCAGCAGCGCCAGGGGACAGGGAGACACCATATATTTT.

The chain carries TRBV6-5 and TRBJ1-4, with unresolved D. V lost 7 bases to trimming and J lost 5 bases, with 8 bases between them. The CDR3 extends over 12 amino acids. Per germline, CDR1 MNHEY and CDR2 SVGAGI. As DNA, the CDR3 is TGTGCCAGCATGCGAAAGAATGAAAAACTGTTTTTT. Translating it yields CASMRKNEKLFF.

The J gene is TRBJ2-7, the V gene TRBV5-6; D is unclear. This CDR3 is built from 13 residues. Trimming left V 1 base short and J 0 bases short, with 5 bases between. CDR1 is SGHDT, CDR2 YYEEEE, per germline. The CDR3 loop reads CASSLTSSYEQYF. The CDR3 DNA reads TGTGCCAGCAGCTTGACGAGCTCCTACGAGCAGTACTTC.

J is TRBJ2-7 and V is TRBV5-8; 10 nucleotides match TRBD1. Germline V gene lookup returns CDR1 SGHTS and CDR2 YDEGEE. V was pared by 3 bases and J by 4 bases, with 7 bases of the junction left unmatched. The CDR3 contains 15 residues. The CDR3 nucleotides are TGTGCCAGCAGCTACCCGGGACAGGGGTTTTACGAGCAGTACTTC. This encodes CASSYPGQGFYEQYF.

This clone appeared a single time. The genes are TRBV5-6 and TRBJ1-2; 7 nucleotides match TRBD1. V lost 3 bases and J lost 8; bases outside the gene matches: 10. The germline V gene encodes CDR1 SGHDT and CDR2 YYEEEE. This CDR3 spans 14 amino acids. CDR3 protein: CASSSGQAKEGYTF. The CDR3 coding sequence is TGTGCCAGCAGCTCCGGACAGGCTAAAGAAGGCTACACCTTC.

The chain links TRBV19 to TRBJ2-2; perhaps TRBD1 as D (6 bases). The V end was cut by 7 bases, the J end by 4 bases, with 10 bases between. Germline V gene lookup returns CDR1 LNHDA and CDR2 SQIVND (reference sequence). The CDR3 has 13 residues. The CDR3 is CASKDRPTGELFF. The CDR3 DNA is TGTGCCAGTAAGGACAGACCCACCGGGGAGCTGTTTTTT.

This clone appeared a single time. V is TRBV6-5 and J is TRBJ1-2; TRBD1 aligns across 11 bases. V lost 10 bases, J lost 2 bases, and 9 bases stayed unmatched. This CDR3 is built from 15 residues. The germline V gene encodes CDR1 MNHEY and CDR2 SVGAGI. The CDR3 protein is CATLGQGDSNYGYTF. In nucleotides, the CDR3 is TGTGCCACCCTGGGACAGGGGGATTCCAACTATGGCTACACCTTC.

The chain links TRBV5-4 to TRBJ2-7; D gene unclear. Germline V gives CDR1 SGHNT, CDR2 YYREEE (reference sequence). CDR3 length: 14 amino acids. Trimming removed 0 bases from V and 7 bases from J, with 14 bases in between. CDR3 coding DNA: TGTGCCAGCAGCTTGGTCCCACTATCTCGTGAGCAGTACTTC. The encoded protein is CASSLVPLSREQYF. The full variable domain, rest sourced from reference TRBV5-4 and TRBJ2-7, is ETGVTQSPTHLIKTRGQQVTLRCSSQSGHNTVSWYQQALGQGPQFIFQYYREEENGRGNFPPRFSGLQFPNYSSELNVNALELDDSALYLCASSLVPLSREQYFGPGTRLTVT.

This clone was counted a single time. The rearrangement links TRBV20-1 to TRBJ2-7; the D gene could be TRBD1 or TRBD2 (5 bases each). The V end was cut by 3 bases, the J end by 3 bases, with 12 bases between. The germline V gene has CDR1 DFQATT and CDR2 SNEGSKA (reference sequence). This CDR3 spans 13 amino acids. In DNA form, the CDR3 reads TGCAGTGCTAGTTGGGGACCCCACTACGAGCAGTACTTC. This translates into CSASWGPHYEQYF.